This T cell receptor beta chain was retrieved from a study of cytomegalovirus exposure and HLA in healthy donors. V was clipped by 3 bases and J by 3 bases, with 10 bases between them. This CDR3 region has 13 residues. The V gene's germline CDR1 is GTSNPN and CDR2 SVGIG (reference sequence). The study ran its PCR with 60 Vbeta and 13 Jbeta primers. Clones were read by immunoSEQ multiplex PCR, and TCRdb kept only the in-frame ones, dropping some. The sample carries fewer than 200,000 clones, 75% to 90% recorded once. J is TRBJ2-3 and V is TRBV30; tentative D call: TRBD1 (5 bases). Sequencing was performed on PBMCs. The receptor was derived from a woman in her forties or fifties in good health and CMV-seropositive. The CDR3 DNA reads as TGTGCCTGGAGGACAGCATCTACAGATACGCAGTATTTT. Translated: CAWRTASTDTQYF. The complete variable domain, with remaining parts taken from reference TRBV30 and TRBJ2-3, reads SQTIHQWPATLVQPVGSPLSLECTVEGTSNPNLYWYRQAAGRGLQLLFYSVGIGQISSEVPQNLSASRPQDRQFILSSKKLLLSDSGFYLCAWRTASTDTQYFGPGTRLTVL.